The 18 T cell receptor beta chains below all came from one sample that was sequenced in a study of T-cell reconstitution after alpha-beta-depleted transplantation in children. As it was prepared, the TCRbeta library received unique molecular identifiers. Using its own MiXCR run on the PCR reads, TCRdb lists one record per CDR3 protein. The table records some 95,000 distinct CDR3 sequences, more than 20% of them present only once. Material: PBMCs, obtained before TCRalphabeta/CD19-depleted stem cell transplant. The origin of the receptors is a boy aged 2 to 10 with acute lymphoblastic leukemia, due to receive a stem cell transplant.

This clonotype was detected a few times. The chain is built from TRBV4-1 and TRBJ2-5; D remains ambiguous. Germline CDR1 MGHRA, CDR2 YSYEKL. The V gene lost 0 bases and the J gene lost 0 bases, with 20 bases spanning the gap. The CDR3 is 19 amino acids. The CDR3 DNA follows: TGCGCCAGCAGCCAAGAAACCCCCGGCTCTACCTCCAACCAAGAGACCCAGTACTTC. Encoded protein: CASSQETPGSTSNQETQYF.

The chain links TRBV5-1 to TRBJ2-1, with 13 bases identical to TRBD2. CDR1 and CDR2 (germline): SGHRS, YFSETQ. This CDR3 contains 14 residues. V was pared by 6 bases and J by 8 bases, with 5 bases of the junction left unmatched. In nucleotides, the CDR3 is TGCGCCAGCATTAGGACTAGCGGGAGCTATGAGCAGTTCTTC. This encodes CASIRTSGSYEQFF.

CDR3 sequence reads: CASSTQPGQQETQYF. CDR3 in DNA: TGTGCCAGCAGCACTCAGCCGGGACAGCAAGAGACCCAGTACTTC. The chain uses TRBV5-5 and TRBJ2-5, with 7 bases lining up with TRBD1. Germline trimming cut 4 bases from V and 2 bases from J; bases unmatched to any gene: 8. The CDR3 runs to 15 residues. Germline V lookup: CDR1 SGHKS, CDR2 YYEKEE (reference sequence).

The gene calls are TRBV15 and TRBJ2-1; D is possibly TRBD2 (5 bases). Germline CDR1 LNHNV, CDR2 YYDKDF (reference sequence). Trimming removed 0 bases from V and 2 bases from J, with 14 bases in between. CDR3 length: 17 residues. The CDR3 is CATSRELAKSAYNEQFF. DNA of the CDR3: TGTGCCACCAGCAGAGAGTTAGCGAAGAGCGCCTACAATGAGCAGTTCTTC.

The V gene is TRBV6-1, the J gene TRBJ2-1, with 16 bases lining up with TRBD2. The ends lost 6 bases at V and 9 bases at J; junction bases unmatched: 8. The CDR3 is 16 residues long. Germline loops: CDR1 MNHNS, CDR2 SASEGT. The CDR3 is CASSPTGLAGGGEQFF. In DNA form, the CDR3 reads TGTGCCAGCAGCCCGACGGGACTAGCGGGAGGGGGTGAGCAGTTCTTC.

The chain has TRBV7-9 and TRBJ2-1; a possible D gene is TRBD2 (6 bases). V lost 4 bases, J lost 11 bases, and 12 bases lay in between. The CDR3 runs to 12 residues. Germline-derived CDR1 and CDR2 are SEHNR and FQNEAQ (reference sequence). DNA for the CDR3: TGTGCCAGCAGCTGGGACTCAGGGAAGCAGTTCTTC. Its translation: CASSWDSGKQFF.

This clonotype came up a few times. The chain is built from TRBV6-2 or TRBV6-3 and TRBJ2-1, with TRBD2 matching 11 bases. V was pared by 1 base and J by 4 bases, with 9 bases of the junction left unmatched. Germline CDR1 reads MNHEY; CDR2 reads SVGEGT. This CDR3 is 18 amino acids long. CDR3 DNA sequence: TGTGCCAGCAGTTACTTAAATAGCGGGAGGGCCAAATACAATGAGCAGTTCTTC. Translation gives CASSYLNSGRAKYNEQFF.

This clonotype has more than one count but fewer than ten. The V and J genes are TRBV5-1 and TRBJ2-3; 11 bases agree with TRBD2. Germline-derived CDR1 and CDR2 are SGHRS and YFSETQ. Trimming removed 5 bases from V and 3 bases from J; junction bases left unmatched: 14. This CDR3 comprises 18 residues. The CDR3 nucleotides are TGCGCCAGCAGTACTGGGACTAGCGGAGGGGCCCAAACAGATACGCAGTATTTT. It codes for CASSTGTSGGAQTDTQYF.

The chain links TRBV12-3 or TRBV12-4 to TRBJ1-5; unclear D gene. This CDR3 spans 16 amino acids. The germline V and J ends were trimmed by 3 bases and 0 bases, with 12 bases remaining between them. The CDR3 DNA reads TGTGCCAGCAGTTTGGGGTCCCGGGGTAGCAATCAGCCCCAGCATTTT. Translated: CASSLGSRGSNQPQHF.

This clonotype was observed many times. The chain is built from TRBV20-1 and TRBJ2-1, with 13 nucleotides matching TRBD2. CDR1 and CDR2 from the germline V gene are DFQATT and SNEGSKA (reference sequence). This CDR3 has 15 amino acids. V lost 3 bases and J lost 9; bases outside the gene matches: 8. CDR3 DNA sequence: TGCAGTGCTAGTTGGACTAGCGGGAGAAGAGGTGAGCAGTTCTTC. This gives the protein CSASWTSGRRGEQFF.

The chain joins TRBV11-2 to TRBJ2-7, with a tentative D call TRBD1 (6 bases). Trimming stripped 2 bases from V and 3 bases from J, with 11 bases between. CDR1 is SGHAT and CDR2 is FQNNGV in the germline V gene. CDR3 length equals 14 residues. In nucleotides, the CDR3 is TGTGCCAGCAGCTTAAGTGACAGGAACTACGAGCAGTACTTC. It encodes CASSLSDRNYEQYF.

V gene TRBV9 combines with J gene TRBJ2-7; D is possibly TRBD1 or TRBD2 (5 bases each). Germline V lookup: CDR1 SGDLS, CDR2 YYNGEE. The germline V and J ends were trimmed by 3 bases and 0 bases, with 13 bases remaining between them. This CDR3 region has 15 residues. Here the CDR3 DNA reads TGTGCCAGCAGCGAGACTGGGACGGTCTCCTACGAGCAGTACTTC. Amino acid sequence: CASSETGTVSYEQYF. Looking up the rest from reference TRBV9 and TRBJ2-7 gives the full variable domain: DSGVTQTPKHLITATGQRVTLRCSPRSGDLSVYWYQQSLDQGLQFLIQYYNGEERAKGNILERFSAQQFPDLHSELNLSSLELGDSALYFCASSETGTVSYEQYFGPGTRLTVT.

The V call is TRBV4-3, the J call TRBJ1-1; D call uncertain. The CDR3 length is 15 residues. Germline values: CDR1 LGHNA, CDR2 YSLEER. Trimming left V 3 bases short and J 1 base short, with 12 bases between. DNA for the CDR3: TGCGCCAGCAGCCAGAACCCGGGAAGGAACACTGAAGCTTTCTTT. Protein sequence: CASSQNPGRNTEAFF.

This clonotype was seen repeatedly, ten times or more. The CDR3 loop reads CASSQGRGVYNEQFF. The DNA for the CDR3 is TGTGCCAGCAGCCAAGGGCGGGGAGTATACAATGAGCAGTTCTTC. The gene calls are TRBV2 and TRBJ2-1, with TRBD2 as a possible D gene (6 bases). Trimming shortened V by 6 bases and J by 4 bases, and 16 bases separated the two germline ends. The CDR3 covers 15 residues. Germline CDR1 and CDR2: SNHLY and FYNNEI.

In this sample, this clonotype turned up a few times. The chain is built from TRBV23-1 and TRBJ2-3, with 10 bases lining up with TRBD1. TRBV23-1 is treated as an ORF (open reading frame) with a function not yet certain. J was trimmed by 5 bases and V by 2 bases; bases with no gene match: 1. The CDR3 consists of 14 residues. CDR3 amino acids: CASSQGQGGDTQYF. The CDR3 DNA reads as TGCGCCAGCAGTCAAGGACAGGGGGGAGATACGCAGTATTTT.

This clonotype was seen ten or more times. The chain links TRBV3-1 to TRBJ2-5; D is possibly TRBD2 (5 bases). The CDR3 has 16 residues. CDR1 and CDR2 (germline): LGHDT, YNNKEL (reference sequence). Trimming shortened V by 0 bases and J by 5 bases, and 16 bases separated the two germline ends. In DNA, the CDR3 is TGTGCCAGCAGCCAAGAACCCTCCGGAGGTTCGGAGACCCAGTACTTC. Its translation: CASSQEPSGGSETQYF.

The gene calls are TRBV20-1 and TRBJ2-4, with D perhaps matching TRBD1 or TRBD2 (5 bases each). Germline loops: CDR1 DFQATT, CDR2 SNEGSKA (reference sequence). The CDR3 sequence is 14 residues long. The V end lost 3 bases, the J end lost 15 bases, and 24 bases lay between the germline ends. The CDR3 DNA is TGCAGTGCTAGGTGGCCCCAACCTTCCGGGGCTACGTACTTC. Its translation: CSARWPQPSGATYF.

As concerns this clonotype: A read error may explain this, as a much larger clone is one base away. The rearrangement uses TRBV7-8 and TRBJ2-5, with TRBD2 matching 7 bases. The V segment lost 4 bases and the J segment 5 bases; nucleotides outside the gene matches: 10. Germline CDR1 reads SGHVS; CDR2 reads FQNEAQ. The CDR3 is made up of 15 amino acids. CDR3 region: CASSSSGLRGETQYF. CDR3 DNA sequence: TGTGCCAGCAGCTCTAGCGGCCTGCGGGGGGAGACCCAGTACTTC.